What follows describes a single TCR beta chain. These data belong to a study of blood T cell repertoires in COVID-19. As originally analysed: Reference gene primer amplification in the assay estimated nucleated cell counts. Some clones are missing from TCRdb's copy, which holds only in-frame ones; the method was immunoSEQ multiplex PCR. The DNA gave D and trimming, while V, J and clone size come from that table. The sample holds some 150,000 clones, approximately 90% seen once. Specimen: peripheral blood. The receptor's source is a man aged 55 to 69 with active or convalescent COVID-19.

Here the CDR3 reads CASSTGQPYNEQFF. CDR3 bases: TGTGCCAGCAGCACGGGACAGCCCTACAATGAGCAGTTCTTC. The chain joins TRBV7-2 to TRBJ2-1, with 7 positions matching TRBD1. CDR3 length: 14 residues. Trimming removed 5 bases from V and 2 bases from J; junction bases left unmatched: 3. In germline, CDR1 is SGHTA, CDR2 FQGNSA.